The rows below give T cell receptor beta chains drawn from one sample of a study of blood T cell repertoires in COVID-19. Using immunoSEQ multiplex PCR, the repertoire was profiled, and TCRdb retains in-frame clones only, with some absent. Of fewer than 350,000 clones in the sample, around 90% were seen once. The sequenced material came from PBMCs or T cells enriched from blood (not recorded which). These receptors were obtained from a man aged 55-75 years who had recovered from COVID-19. Both conserved end residues are part of each CDR3. Each record gives: D gene, J gene, clone size, V gene, CDR3 DNA, CDR3 protein. D genes are given only for firm matches. Clone size appears in some rows only: once, few, many, or a class for an expanded clone.

>TRBD1|TRBJ1-2|.|TRBV2
TGTGCCAGCAAAATTTCGACAGGGGCTAACTATGGCTACACCTTC
CASKISTGANYGYTF
>TRBD2|TRBJ2-7|.|TRBV7-2
TGTGCCAGCAGCTTAGTAGCGGGAGGTTCCTACGAGCAGTACTTC
CASSLVAGGSYEQYF
>.|TRBJ2-5|.|TRBV27
TGTGCCAGCAGTTCCCTCAAGGGAGGGGGTCGAGAGACCCAGTACTTC
CASSSLKGGGRETQYF
>TRBD1|TRBJ1-2|few|TRBV15
TGTGCCACCAGCAGTCCCGGGACAGGGCGTAACTATGGCTACACCTTC
CATSSPGTGRNYGYTF
>TRBD2|TRBJ2-1|.|TRBV28
TGTGCCAGCAGTCGCGCGGGGGGCCCTGGGCAGTTCTTC
CASSRAGGPGQFF
>TRBD1|TRBJ2-2|.|TRBV24-1
TGTGCCACCAGTGATATGCAAGGGACAGGGGGACCTCGATACACCGGGGAGCTGTTTTTT
CATSDMQGTGGPRYTGELFF
>.|TRBJ2-2|.|TRBV5-1
TGCGCCAGCAGCATATTAGTAGATCAAACCGGGGAGCTGTTTTTT
CASSILVDQTGELFF
>.|TRBJ1-4|.|TRBV2
TGTGCCAGCAGTGAACTGGGGGCCGTGGGGGAAAAACTGTTTTTT
CASSELGAVGEKLFF
>TRBD1|TRBJ1-5|once|TRBV10-3
TGTCGCAGGGGGCCTAGCAATCAGCCCCAGCATTTT
CRRGPSNQPQHF
>.|TRBJ1-1|.|TRBV6-4
TGTGCCAGCAGTGCACAGGGGAACACTGAAGCTTTCTTT
CASSAQGNTEAFF
>.|TRBJ1-2|.|TRBV2
TGTGCCTCCCATCGGGTGGAGACAGAAGGCTACACCTTC
CASHRVETEGYTF
>TRBD1|TRBJ2-7|.|TRBV20-1
TGCAGTGCGAGTCCGGGACAGACCTACGAGCAGTACTTC
CSASPGQTYEQYF
>.|TRBJ1-1|.|TRBV19
TGTGCCAGTAGTACATTATACGGGGAGAACACTGAAGCTTTCTTT
CASSTLYGENTEAFF
>TRBD1|TRBJ2-2|.|TRBV6-5
TGTGCCAGCAGTTTGGGGCCGAGGACAGGGGCCGGGGAGCTGTTTTTT
CASSLGPRTGAGELFF
>TRBD2|TRBJ2-3|.|TRBV9
TGTGCCAGCAGCGGTGGACTAGCGGGACCGGATACGCAGTATTTT
CASSGGLAGPDTQYF
>.|TRBJ2-1|.|TRBV5-1
TGCGCCAGCAGGGAGGTAAGCTCCTACAATGAGCAGTTCTTC
CASREVSSYNEQFF
>TRBD2|TRBJ2-7|.|TRBV7-2
TGTGCCAGCAGCGGACGACTAGCGGGAGGGCCCTCTCACGAGCAGTACTTC
CASSGRLAGGPSHEQYF
>TRBD1|TRBJ1-6|.|TRBV18
TGTGCCAGCTCACCGCGGGACAGTTCTAATTCACCCCTCCACTTT
CASSPRDSSNSPLHF
>TRBD2|TRBJ2-2|few|TRBV9
TGTGCCAGCGGCAGAGCGGGAAGGATCGCCGGGGAGCTGTTTTTT
CASGRAGRIAGELFF
>.|TRBJ2-7|.|TRBV10-1
TGCGCCAGCAGTATGACCGGGGAGCAGTACTTC
CASSMTGEQYF
>TRBD2|TRBJ2-7|.|TRBV7-2
TGTGCCAGCAGCTCGGGACTAGCGGGAGCCTACGAGCAGTACTTC
CASSSGLAGAYEQYF
>TRBD1|TRBJ2-3|few|TRBV14
TGTGCCAGCAGCCATAACGACAGGGGCAACACAGATACGCAGTATTTT
CASSHNDRGNTDTQYF
>TRBD1|TRBJ1-1|.|TRBV6-5
TGTGCCAGCAAAGAGACAGGGGGAACTGAAGCTTTCTTT
CASKETGGTEAFF
>.|TRBJ1-2|.|TRBV6-5
TGTGCCAGCAGTAAACAGGGTTTGTTTGGCTACACCTTC
CASSKQGLFGYTF
>.|TRBJ2-7|.|TRBV9
TGTGCCAGCAGTCCCACGACCGGGACCTACGAGCAGTACTTC
CASSPTTGTYEQYF
>.|TRBJ1-5|.|TRBV28
TGTGCCAGCAGTTTACTCCGGGGGGCAAATCAGCCCCAGCATTTT
CASSLLRGANQPQHF
>TRBD2|TRBJ2-5|.|TRBV19
TGTGCCAGTCGGACTAGCGGGAGGGCCGGGGAGACCCAGTACTTC
CASRTSGRAGETQYF
>TRBD1|TRBJ1-3|once|TRBV6-5
TGTGCCACACTCCGACAGGGGGATGGAAACACCATATATTTT
CATLRQGDGNTIYF
>.|TRBJ2-7|once|TRBV24-1
TGTGCCACCAGTGAAGGCGGCGAGGGCGTGGGCGAGCAGTACTTC
CATSEGGEGVGEQYF
>.|TRBJ2-1|.|TRBV6-5
TGTGCCAGCGGGAGCTGGGAGCGCTACAATGAGCAGTTCTTC
CASGSWERYNEQFF
>TRBD2|TRBJ2-1|.|TRBV5-1
TGCGCCAGCAGTATGGGGACTAGCGGCTACAATGAGCAGTTCTTC
CASSMGTSGYNEQFF
>.|TRBJ1-1|.|TRBV28
TGTGCCAGCAGCCTCGGGTACAGGACTGAAGCTTTCTTT
CASSLGYRTEAFF
>.|TRBJ1-1|few|TRBV14
TGTGCCAGCAGCCAAGTTTCGTATGGGAAGGGGCCCGCTGAAGCTTTCTTT
CASSQVSYGKGPAEAFF
>TRBD1|TRBJ1-4|.|TRBV16
TGTGCCAGCAGTCGGGACAGGAGTAATGAAAAACTGTTTTTT
CASSRDRSNEKLFF
>TRBD1|TRBJ1-1|.|TRBV12-3/TRBV12-4
TGTGCCAGCAGTCCCCAGGGGGGCACTGAAGCTTTCTTT
CASSPQGGTEAFF
>TRBD1|TRBJ1-4|.|TRBV2
TGTGCCAGCAGTGAAATAAACAGGGGGAATGGAAAACTGTTTTTT
CASSEINRGNGKLFF
>TRBD2|TRBJ2-1|.|TRBV6-5
TGTGCCAGCAGCTCGGGACTACCTCCGAGGGAGCAGTTCTTC
CASSSGLPPREQFF
>TRBD2|TRBJ2-2|.|TRBV29-1
TGCAGCGTTGAAGATCCATTAGCGGGAGCGAACACCGGGGAGCTGTTTTTT
CSVEDPLAGANTGELFF
>.|TRBJ2-7|.|TRBV6-2/TRBV6-3
TGTGCCAGCAGTTCCCAGGGCAGCGAGCAGTACTTC
CASSSQGSEQYF